This passage covers 9 T cell receptor beta chains from one sample sequenced in a study of cytomegalovirus exposure and HLA in healthy donors. PCR primers comprised 60 Vbeta and 13 Jbeta primers. Profiling relied on immunoSEQ multiplex PCR, and the TCRdb table lists in-frame clones only, not all of them. In the table there are about 160,000 clones, around four fifths of which are singletons. The sample comprised PBMCs. These receptors came from a man between 18 and 35 years old in good health and CMV-seronegative.

The chain links TRBV2 to TRBJ1-4; no definite D call. Trimming pared 7 bases from V and 2 bases from J, leaving 14 bases between. The CDR3 covers 15 residues. CDR1 and CDR2 (germline): SNHLY, FYNNEI. The CDR3 bases are TGTGCCAGCACTGTGCCCCTAGCGACTAATGAAAAACTGTTTTTT. Encoded protein: CASTVPLATNEKLFF.

V usage is TRBV19 and J usage is TRBJ2-7, with D possibly being TRBD1 (7 bases). Per the germline V gene, CDR1 is LNHDA and CDR2 is SQIVND (reference sequence). The CDR3 contains 13 residues. V gave up 3 bases and J gave up 6 bases, with 12 bases separating them. The chain's CDR3 is CASSIGQGGEQYF. CDR3 sequence (DNA): TGTGCCAGTAGTATTGGGCAGGGGGGCGAGCAGTACTTC.

V is TRBV4-2 and J is TRBJ2-7; D call uncertain. The germline V gene has CDR1 LGHNA and CDR2 YNFKEQ. CDR3 length equals 12 residues. Trimming removed 7 bases at V and 0 bases at J, with 7 bases between. The CDR3 here is CASMGTSYEQYF. CDR3 coding DNA: TGTGCCAGCATGGGCACCTCCTACGAGCAGTACTTC.

The gene calls are TRBV19 and TRBJ1-1; D unclear. Germline assignment: CDR1 LNHDA and CDR2 SQIVND (reference sequence). This CDR3 has 14 residues. V was clipped by 4 bases and J by 3 bases, with 12 bases between them. The CDR3 sequence: CASSKTELDTEAFF. The CDR3, as DNA: TGTGCCAGTAGTAAAACAGAACTGGACACTGAAGCTTTCTTT.

This sequence joins TRBV5-1 and TRBJ1-4; D unresolved. The length of the CDR3 is 15 residues. Per the germline V gene, CDR1 is SGHRS and CDR2 is YFSETQ. V shed 0 bases and J shed 0 bases, with 6 bases lying between them. CDR3 bases: TGCGCCAGCAGCTTGGAATCTGCAACTAATGAAAAACTGTTTTTT. Protein product: CASSLESATNEKLFF. The full variable domain, its missing parts supplied by reference TRBV5-1 and TRBJ1-4, is KAGVTQTPRYLIKTRGQQVTLSCSPISGHRSVSWYQQTPGQGLQFLFEYFSETQRNKGNFPGRFSGRQFSNSRSEMNVSTLELGDSALYLCASSLESATNEKLFFGSGTQLSVL.

The chain joins TRBV12-5 to TRBJ2-2; 10 bases are shared with TRBD1. The V gene's germline CDR1 is LGHNT and CDR2 FRNRAP. The junction had 4 bases not matched to a gene; V was cut back by 0 bases and J by 3 bases. CDR3 length equals 17 residues. CDR3 nucleotide sequence: TGTGCTAGTGGTTTGGTCGACAGGGGGCTGTACACCGGGGAGCTGTTTTTT. Translating it yields CASGLVDRGLYTGELFF.

This chain connects TRBV6-5 to TRBJ2-6; D is ambiguous. The CDR3 consists of 15 residues. CDR1 and CDR2 from the germline V gene are MNHEY and SVGAGI. V was pared by 0 bases and J by 2 bases, with 5 bases between. Written as DNA, the CDR3 is TGTGCCAGCAGTTACTCGGCAACTGGGGCCAACGTCCTGACTTTC. It encodes CASSYSATGANVLTF.

The rearrangement joins TRBV20-1 to TRBJ2-5; D gene unclear. Germline CDR1 reads DFQATT; CDR2 reads SNEGSKA (reference sequence). V lost 3 bases to trimming and J lost 3 bases, with 2 bases between them. The CDR3 is made up of 10 amino acids. The CDR3 DNA reads TGCAGTGCTAGTAAAGAGACCCAGTACTTC. Its protein is CSASKETQYF.

This clone was detected once. The V call is TRBV19, the J call TRBJ1-4; possibly TRBD1 for D (6 bases). Looked up from germline, CDR1 is LNHDA and CDR2 is SQIVND (reference sequence). V was pared by 4 bases and J by 8 bases, with 17 bases between. This CDR3 spans 15 amino acids. The CDR3 spells CASSKTGRAGEKLFF. The CDR3 DNA follows: TGTGCCAGTAGTAAGACAGGACGGGCCGGGGAAAAACTGTTTTTT.